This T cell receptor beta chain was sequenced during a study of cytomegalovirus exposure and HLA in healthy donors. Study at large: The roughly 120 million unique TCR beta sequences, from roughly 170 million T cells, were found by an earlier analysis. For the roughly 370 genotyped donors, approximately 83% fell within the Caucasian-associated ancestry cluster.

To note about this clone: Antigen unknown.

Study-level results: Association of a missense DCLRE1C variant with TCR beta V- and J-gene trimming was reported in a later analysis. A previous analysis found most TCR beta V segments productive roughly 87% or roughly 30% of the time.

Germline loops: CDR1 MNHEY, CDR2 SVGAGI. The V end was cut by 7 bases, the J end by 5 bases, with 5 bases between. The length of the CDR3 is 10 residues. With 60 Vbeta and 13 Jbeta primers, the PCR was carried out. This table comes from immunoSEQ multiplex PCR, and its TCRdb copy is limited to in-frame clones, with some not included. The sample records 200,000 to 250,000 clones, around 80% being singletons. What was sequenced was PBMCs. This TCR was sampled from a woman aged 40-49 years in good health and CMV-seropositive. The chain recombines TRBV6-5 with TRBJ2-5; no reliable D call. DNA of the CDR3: TGTGCCAGCACGGGTGAGACCCAGTACTTC. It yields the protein CASTGETQYF.